The table lists the clone carrying this T cell receptor beta chain with a count of one. Unique molecular identifiers featured in how the TCRbeta library was prepared. Via MiXCR, TCRdb re-called the PCR reads, giving one row per CDR3 protein. The data show 450,000 to 600,000 distinct CDR3 sequences, around a third seen once. The CDR3 loop spans 16 amino acids. Germline loops: CDR1 SGHRS, CDR2 YFSETQ. Trimming took 0 bases from V and 9 from J; bases not matched to a gene: 9. The data were obtained in a study of T-cell reconstitution after alpha-beta-depleted transplantation in children. The receptor comes from a human donor who donated a stem cell graft to a child with aplastic anemia. This specimen consisted of PBMCs from the stem cell graft donor, obtained from the stem cell graft. The rearrangement links TRBV5-1 to TRBJ2-1; 10 positions match TRBD2. CDR3: CASSLVISGGLSEQFF. CDR3 bases: TGCGCCAGCAGCTTGGTGATTAGCGGGGGGCTCAGTGAGCAGTTCTTC.